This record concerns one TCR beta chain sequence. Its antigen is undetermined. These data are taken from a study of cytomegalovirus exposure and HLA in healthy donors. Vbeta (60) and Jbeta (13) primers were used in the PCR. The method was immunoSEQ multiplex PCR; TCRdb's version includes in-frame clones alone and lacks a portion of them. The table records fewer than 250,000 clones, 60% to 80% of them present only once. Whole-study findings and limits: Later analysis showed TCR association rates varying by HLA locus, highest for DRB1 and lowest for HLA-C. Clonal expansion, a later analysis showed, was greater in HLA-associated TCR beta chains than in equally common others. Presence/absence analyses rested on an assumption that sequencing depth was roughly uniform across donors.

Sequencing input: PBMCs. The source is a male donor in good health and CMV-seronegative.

DNA for the CDR3: TGTGCCAGCAGCTTAGCGGGACAACGCACAGATACGCAGTATTTT. Translated: CASSLAGQRTDTQYF. This chain joins TRBV7-2 and TRBJ2-3, with D possibly matching TRBD1 (6 bases). V was shortened by 0 bases and J by 1 base, with 8 bases between the two germline ends. The CDR3 extends over 15 amino acids. Germline CDR1 SGHTA, CDR2 FQGNSA.